This T cell receptor (beta chain) was captured by sequencing in a study of blood T cell repertoires in COVID-19 (dated by TCRdb to 2020 to 2021). Describing the broader study: Collaborator samples came from the United States, Italy and Spain and covered acute and convalescent phases of COVID-19. The sample metadata nearly always contained a de-identified subject ID, COVID-19 status, age in years and sex. The repertoires were released in a freely available public database meant as a resource for research on the immune response to SARS-CoV-2. HLA class I and class II types, where available, came from metadata supplied by the sample provider rather than from assay-based typing. The prospective study material was composed of cDNA or gDNA derived from T cells, B-cell-depleted T cells, or PBMCs. The dataset comprised deeply sampled blood TCRbeta repertoires from subjects exposed to, actively infected with, or recovered from COVID-19. Samples came from the ongoing ImmuneRACE study (first 160 participants) plus 1,254 subjects from 6 global collaborators. Beyond this particular receptor, the publication reports: How much clinical and demographic metadata was included differed by source and by participant, and the metadata was provided uncurated.

TCRbeta CDR3 regions were amplified from genomic DNA by means of the immunoSEQ Assay, a bias-controlled multiplex PCR. The original pipeline was this. The number of nucleated cells in each sample was estimated from the amplification of reference gene primers within the assay. To quantify the absolute abundance of each unique TCRbeta CDR3 rearrangement, sequence reads were collapsed and filtered. For each sample, productive Simpson clonality was calculated as the square root of Simpson's diversity index across productive rearrangements. Sourced from immuneACCESS, this table was stored by TCRdb with only in-frame sequences that have V and J called. A share of the clones is absent; for the studies checked, an unresolved V gene accounts for under half, and the remainder has no known explanation. V, J and clone size derive from that table, while D and trimming were established from the DNA sequence. This sample holds approximately 60,000 clones; around four fifths were observed only once. The ten largest clones take up more than 13% of the sample.

The CDR3 has 13 amino acids, counting the end cysteine and phenylalanine. The CDR3 DNA has 39 bases and is translated from base 1. At one collaborating source in Seattle, patients were enrolled during active infection and were followed longitudinally through the course of disease. Collaborating institutions collected whole blood in K2EDTA tubes following their own protocols. Collaborator samples were shipped for TCRbeta analysis as frozen whole blood, isolated PBMCs, or DNA extracted from either sample type. Turning to this clone: The clone's antigen remains unknown. Base qualities are not recorded, but no much larger clone differs from it by a single base.

The TCR comes from a man in his sixties with COVID-19, enrolled during active disease. The sequencing sample was made of peripheral blood. The chain is made from TRBV12-2 and TRBJ2-5; the D segment call TRBD1 is taken from the table without a DNA check. TRBV12-2 has pseudogene status. Read as DNA, the sequence is TGTGCAAGTCGCTTAGGTCAGAAAGAGACCCAGTACTTC. Its protein reads: CASRLGQKETQYF.